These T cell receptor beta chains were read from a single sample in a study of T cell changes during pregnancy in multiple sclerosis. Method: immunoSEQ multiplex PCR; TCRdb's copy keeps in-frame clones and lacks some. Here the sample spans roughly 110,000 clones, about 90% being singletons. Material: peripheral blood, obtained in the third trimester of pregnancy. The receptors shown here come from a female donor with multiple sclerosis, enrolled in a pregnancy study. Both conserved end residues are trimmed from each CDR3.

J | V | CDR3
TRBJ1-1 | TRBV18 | ASSGTGGRMNTEAF
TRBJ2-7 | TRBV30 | AWRQGTGGPGQY
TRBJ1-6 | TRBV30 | AWSSGIDSPLH
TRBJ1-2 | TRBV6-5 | ASSYRGQGYGYT
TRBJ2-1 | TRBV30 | ACQAGGLYNEQF
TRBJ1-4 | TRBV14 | ASSQGTRGGEKLF
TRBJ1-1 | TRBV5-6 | ASSLVGTGASEAF
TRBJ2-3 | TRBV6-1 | ASSELGLAQY
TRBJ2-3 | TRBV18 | ASSPDAGWTDTQY
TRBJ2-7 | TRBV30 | AWSLGVVYEQY
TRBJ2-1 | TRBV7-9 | ASSSSSGRAVVEQF
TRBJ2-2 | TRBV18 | ASSPSQSSDTGELF
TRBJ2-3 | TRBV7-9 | ASSLRDLSTDTQY
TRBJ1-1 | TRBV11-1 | ASSFGTEAF
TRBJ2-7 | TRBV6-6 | ASSKLRGEQY
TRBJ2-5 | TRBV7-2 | ASSSQRETQY
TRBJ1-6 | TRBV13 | ASSPRVSNSPLH
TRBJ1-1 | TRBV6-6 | ASSSGGITEAF
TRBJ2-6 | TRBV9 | ASSPGTGPSGANVLT
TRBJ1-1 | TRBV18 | ASSLTGRNTEAF
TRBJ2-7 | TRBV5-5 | ASTQAGLPYEQY
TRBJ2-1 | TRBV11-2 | ASSFDRDNEQF
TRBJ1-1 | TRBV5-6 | ASSLLSNTEAF
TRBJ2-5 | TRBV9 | ASSVGGLAGGWETQY
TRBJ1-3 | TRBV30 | AWSQGSSGNTIY
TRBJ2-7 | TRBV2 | ASSPSLAHSSYEQY
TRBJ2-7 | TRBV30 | AWIPSPGQGSYEQY
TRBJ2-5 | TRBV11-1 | ASSSSLQETQY
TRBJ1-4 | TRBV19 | ASSMLRSGDEKLF
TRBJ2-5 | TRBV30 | AWSAQTGGQETQY
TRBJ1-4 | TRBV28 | ASSRARGPGEKLF
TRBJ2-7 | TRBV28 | ASSNLRATRYEQY
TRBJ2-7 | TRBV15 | ATSRDLGSLTSGGFEQY
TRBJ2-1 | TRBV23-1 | ASSLLCGPPGRAHSYNEQF
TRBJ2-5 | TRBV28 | ASTAPGQGFEETQY
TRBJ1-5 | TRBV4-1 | ASSQGTGTGFQPQH
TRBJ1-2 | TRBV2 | ASTQRDSPNYGYT
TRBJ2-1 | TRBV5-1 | ASIERNEQF
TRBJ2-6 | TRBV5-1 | ASSIRGGGANVLT
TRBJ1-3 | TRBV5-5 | ASSSDPDSLSGNTIY
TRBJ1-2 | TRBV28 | ASRAHGQDFPNYGYT
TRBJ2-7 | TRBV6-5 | ASSYSREQGAQY
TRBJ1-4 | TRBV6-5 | ASTFERTHEKLF
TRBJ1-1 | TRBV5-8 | ASSLTLGHTEAF
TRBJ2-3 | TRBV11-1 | ASSFGQDTQY
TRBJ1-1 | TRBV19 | ASSTYRGGTEAF
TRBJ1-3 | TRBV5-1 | ASSLGSAVSGNTIY
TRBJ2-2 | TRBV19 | ASTVRPGLAGELF
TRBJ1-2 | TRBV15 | ATSRDRDPGYT
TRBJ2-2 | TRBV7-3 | ASSFLYTGELF
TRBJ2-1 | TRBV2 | ASSLSGGAYNEQF
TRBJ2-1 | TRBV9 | ASSLRAGARSYNEQF
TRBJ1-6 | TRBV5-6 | ASSWGDRVWSPLH
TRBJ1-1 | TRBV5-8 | ASRKKGGTEAF
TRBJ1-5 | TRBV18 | ASSPGRNQPQH
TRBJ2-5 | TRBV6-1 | ASRGQTLWEQY
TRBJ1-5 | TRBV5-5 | ASSLQGRDQPQH